This is a list of T cell receptor beta chains from one sample in a study of sequential checkpoint blockade in melanoma. TCRdb's copy holds only in-frame clones and misses some; the assay was immunoSEQ multiplex PCR. The table shows thousands of clones, with approximately 30% occurring only once. This specimen was tumor tissue (inferred from file names), taken from a patient given nivolumab and ipilimumab in sequence. The receptors here all came from a human donor with melanoma. Each CDR3 is given with its conserved first and last residue. Each record gives: D gene, V gene, J gene, clone size, CDR3 DNA, CDR3 protein. The D gene is left open where the match is weak. The size of a clone is reported for some rows only, either as once, few or many, or as a class for expanded clones.

d_call: TRBD1
v_call: TRBV5-1
j_call: TRBJ2-7
clone_size: -
cdr3_nt: TGCGCCAGCAGCTTGGAGGGACAGGGCTTCTCCTACGAGCAGTACTTC
cdr3_aa: CASSLEGQGFSYEQYF

d_call: -
v_call: TRBV11-3
j_call: TRBJ2-3
clone_size: few
cdr3_nt: TGTGCCAGCAGCTTAGGGGCGTTCCCTAGCACAGATACGCAGTATTTT
cdr3_aa: CASSLGAFPSTDTQYF

d_call: TRBD2
v_call: TRBV28
j_call: TRBJ2-1
clone_size: medium-sized
cdr3_nt: TGTGCCAGCAGACGACTCCTAGCGGGTAGCCACAATGAGCAGTTCTTC
cdr3_aa: CASRRLLAGSHNEQFF

d_call: -
v_call: TRBV19
j_call: TRBJ1-1
clone_size: -
cdr3_nt: TGTGCCAGTAGTACCTTGAACACTGAAGCTTTCTTT
cdr3_aa: CASSTLNTEAFF

d_call: TRBD2
v_call: TRBV19
j_call: TRBJ2-1
clone_size: -
cdr3_nt: TGTGCCAGTAGTATAGATGCCAGCGGGAGGGCCAAAAGGAACAATGAGCAGTTCTTC
cdr3_aa: CASSIDASGRAKRNNEQFF

d_call: TRBD2
v_call: TRBV6-8
j_call: TRBJ2-7
clone_size: few
cdr3_nt: TGTGCCAGCCAGACTAGCGGGATCAACGAGCAGTACTTC
cdr3_aa: CASQTSGINEQYF

d_call: -
v_call: TRBV15
j_call: TRBJ2-7
clone_size: few
cdr3_nt: TGTGCCACCAGCAGCCAAGGGGACGGGACCTACGAGCAGTACTTC
cdr3_aa: CATSSQGDGTYEQYF

d_call: TRBD1
v_call: TRBV6-8
j_call: TRBJ1-2
clone_size: -
cdr3_nt: TGTGCCAGCAGTGCGGACAGGGGCTATGGCTACACCTTC
cdr3_aa: CASSADRGYGYTF

d_call: TRBD1
v_call: TRBV11-3
j_call: TRBJ1-2
clone_size: many
cdr3_nt: TGTGCCAGCAGCTCCGGGACAGGGGGCATTAGAGACTATGGCTACACCTTC
cdr3_aa: CASSSGTGGIRDYGYTF

d_call: TRBD1
v_call: TRBV6-8
j_call: TRBJ2-7
clone_size: few
cdr3_nt: TGTGCCAGTGGACAGGGCCCCTACGAGCAGTACTTC
cdr3_aa: CASGQGPYEQYF

d_call: -
v_call: TRBV30
j_call: TRBJ1-5
clone_size: few
cdr3_nt: TGTGCCTGGAGTGGAGGAGGGAATCAGCCCCAGCATTTT
cdr3_aa: CAWSGGGNQPQHF

d_call: -
v_call: TRBV6-8
j_call: TRBJ2-3
clone_size: -
cdr3_nt: TGTGCCAGCAGTGATTCACTATTCACAGATACGCAGTATTTT
cdr3_aa: CASSDSLFTDTQYF

d_call: -
v_call: TRBV19
j_call: TRBJ2-7
clone_size: -
cdr3_nt: TGTGCCAGTAGTATAAAGGCTACCTACGAGCAGTACTTC
cdr3_aa: CASSIKATYEQYF

d_call: -
v_call: TRBV28
j_call: TRBJ2-6
clone_size: -
cdr3_nt: TGTGCCAGCAGTTTCGGAGGGCCTGGGGCCAACGTCCTGACTTTC
cdr3_aa: CASSFGGPGANVLTF

d_call: -
v_call: TRBV5-1
j_call: TRBJ2-2
clone_size: -
cdr3_nt: TGCGCCAGCAGCTTTCCAGGGGCCACCGGGGAGCTGTTTTTT
cdr3_aa: CASSFPGATGELFF

d_call: TRBD2
v_call: TRBV11-3
j_call: TRBJ2-5
clone_size: -
cdr3_nt: TGTGCCAGCAGCTTAAACCCGGGACCGGGGGGGGAGACCCAGTACTTC
cdr3_aa: CASSLNPGPGGETQYF

d_call: TRBD2
v_call: TRBV9
j_call: TRBJ2-1
clone_size: -
cdr3_nt: TGTGCCAGCAGCGTAGCGCTAGCGGGAGGCAGAGGAGGGGGCAATGAGCAGTTCTTC
cdr3_aa: CASSVALAGGRGGGNEQFF

d_call: TRBD1
v_call: TRBV6-8
j_call: TRBJ1-6
clone_size: few
cdr3_nt: TGTGCCAGCAGTGCGGGACAGAAAAATTCACCCCTCCACTTT
cdr3_aa: CASSAGQKNSPLHF

d_call: TRBD2
v_call: TRBV9
j_call: TRBJ2-5
clone_size: -
cdr3_nt: TGTGCCAGCAGCGCCCAAGGTCGGGGAGGGTTCCAAGAGACCCAGTACTTC
cdr3_aa: CASSAQGRGGFQETQYF

d_call: TRBD2
v_call: TRBV11-3
j_call: TRBJ2-7
clone_size: -
cdr3_nt: TGTGCCAGCAGCACCGGGACTAGCGACTACGAGCAGTACTTC
cdr3_aa: CASSTGTSDYEQYF

d_call: TRBD2
v_call: TRBV9
j_call: TRBJ2-7
clone_size: -
cdr3_nt: TGTGCCAGCAGCGTAGTGGAGGGAGGGATCACCACCTACGAGCAGTACTTC
cdr3_aa: CASSVVEGGITTYEQYF

d_call: -
v_call: TRBV18
j_call: TRBJ2-7
clone_size: once
cdr3_nt: TGTGCCAGCTCCCCGCTCCCTTCCTACGAGCAGTACTTC
cdr3_aa: CASSPLPSYEQYF

d_call: TRBD1
v_call: TRBV9
j_call: TRBJ1-4
clone_size: few
cdr3_nt: TGTGCCAGCAGCGTAGGACAGGGGGCTGAAAAACTGTTTTTT
cdr3_aa: CASSVGQGAEKLFF

d_call: -
v_call: TRBV28
j_call: TRBJ2-7
clone_size: medium-sized
cdr3_nt: TGTGCCAGCAAACCATCCGGACTACACTACGAGCAGTACTTC
cdr3_aa: CASKPSGLHYEQYF

d_call: TRBD2
v_call: TRBV5-1
j_call: TRBJ2-1
clone_size: -
cdr3_nt: TGCGCCAGCAGCCAAGGTCGTTGGAGAGCGGGAGACCACAATGAGCAGTTCTTC
cdr3_aa: CASSQGRWRAGDHNEQFF

d_call: TRBD1
v_call: TRBV29-1
j_call: TRBJ1-2
clone_size: -
cdr3_nt: TGCAGCGTCGATAAGGGACAGGGAGAGCTAGATGGCTACACCTTC
cdr3_aa: CSVDKGQGELDGYTF

d_call: -
v_call: TRBV19
j_call: TRBJ1-1
clone_size: -
cdr3_nt: TGTGCCAGTAGTATACAGGGCTCGAACACTGAAGCTTTCTTT
cdr3_aa: CASSIQGSNTEAFF

d_call: -
v_call: TRBV19
j_call: TRBJ1-2
clone_size: -
cdr3_nt: TGTGCCAGTGGAGAGGGCCTTAACTATGGCTACACCTTC
cdr3_aa: CASGEGLNYGYTF

d_call: -
v_call: TRBV11-3
j_call: TRBJ2-1
clone_size: few
cdr3_nt: TGTGCCAGCAGCTCTCAACAGGGTTACAATGAGCAGTTCTTC
cdr3_aa: CASSSQQGYNEQFF

d_call: -
v_call: TRBV12-5
j_call: TRBJ2-2
clone_size: few
cdr3_nt: TGTGCCAGCAAGCGGTGGGATTACCCCACCGGGGAGCTGTTTTTT
cdr3_aa: CASKRWDYPTGELFF

d_call: -
v_call: TRBV7-2
j_call: TRBJ1-5
clone_size: -
cdr3_nt: TGTGCCAGCAGCCCAGGCGGGGGTCAGCCCCAGCATTTT
cdr3_aa: CASSPGGGQPQHF

d_call: -
v_call: TRBV6-8
j_call: TRBJ2-3
clone_size: medium-sized
cdr3_nt: TGTGCCAGCAGGGGGGGCACAGATACGCAGTATTTT
cdr3_aa: CASRGGTDTQYF

d_call: -
v_call: TRBV5-1
j_call: TRBJ2-2
clone_size: -
cdr3_nt: TGCGCCAGCAGCTTGGAGGGGAACTCGAACACCGGGGAGCTGTTTTTT
cdr3_aa: CASSLEGNSNTGELFF

d_call: -
v_call: TRBV11-3
j_call: TRBJ2-2
clone_size: few
cdr3_nt: TGTGCCAGCAGCTCCCGGGCCTCCCGGACGGCGGGCACCGGGGAGCTGTTTTTT
cdr3_aa: CASSSRASRTAGTGELFF

d_call: TRBD1
v_call: TRBV28
j_call: TRBJ1-2
clone_size: -
cdr3_nt: TGTGCCAGCAGTCTACAGGGGGCCTATGGCTACACCTTC
cdr3_aa: CASSLQGAYGYTF

d_call: -
v_call: TRBV6-8
j_call: TRBJ2-7
clone_size: few
cdr3_nt: TGTGCCAGCAGCCGGGACCAGCTGAGCGAGCAGTACTTC
cdr3_aa: CASSRDQLSEQYF

d_call: TRBD1
v_call: TRBV5-1
j_call: TRBJ2-5
clone_size: large
cdr3_nt: TGCGCCAGCAGTTCCGGGACAGAACAAGAGACCCAGTACTTC
cdr3_aa: CASSSGTEQETQYF

d_call: -
v_call: TRBV5-1
j_call: TRBJ2-2
clone_size: -
cdr3_nt: TGCGCCAGCAGCTTGGAGGGAGGGGGAAACACCGGGGAGCTGTTTTTT
cdr3_aa: CASSLEGGGNTGELFF

d_call: TRBD1
v_call: TRBV29-1
j_call: TRBJ1-1
clone_size: few
cdr3_nt: TGCAGCGTTGAGAGGACAGGGATTGAAGCTTTCTTT
cdr3_aa: CSVERTGIEAFF

d_call: TRBD1
v_call: TRBV5-1
j_call: TRBJ2-7
clone_size: -
cdr3_nt: TGCGCCAGCAGCTTGGGGCCACAGGGGATCTACGAGCAGTACTTC
cdr3_aa: CASSLGPQGIYEQYF

d_call: -
v_call: TRBV6-8
j_call: TRBJ2-2
clone_size: medium-sized
cdr3_nt: TGTGCCAGCGGTTATGGCACCGGGGAGCTGTTTTTT
cdr3_aa: CASGYGTGELFF

d_call: -
v_call: TRBV6-8
j_call: TRBJ2-1
clone_size: -
cdr3_nt: TGTGCCAGCCAGGGGGAGGTCGATGAGCAGTTCTTC
cdr3_aa: CASQGEVDEQFF

d_call: -
v_call: TRBV12-2
j_call: TRBJ2-2
clone_size: -
cdr3_nt: TGTGCCACCGTCGTTGGGGGCGCCACCGGGGAGCTGTTTTTT
cdr3_aa: CATVVGGATGELFF

d_call: -
v_call: TRBV18
j_call: TRBJ2-3
clone_size: -
cdr3_nt: TGTGCCAGCTCACCAAGTGAATCAGATACGCAGTATTTT
cdr3_aa: CASSPSESDTQYF

d_call: TRBD1
v_call: TRBV10-3
j_call: TRBJ2-7
clone_size: few
cdr3_nt: TGTGCCATCAGTGACGCCGACAGGGGTTACGAGCAGTACTTC
cdr3_aa: CAISDADRGYEQYF

d_call: TRBD1
v_call: TRBV11-3
j_call: TRBJ1-4
clone_size: few
cdr3_nt: TGTGCCAGCAGCCGGACAGGGATTAATGAAAAACTGTTTTTT
cdr3_aa: CASSRTGINEKLFF

d_call: TRBD1
v_call: TRBV12-5
j_call: TRBJ1-6
clone_size: -
cdr3_nt: TGTGCTAGTGGTTTGTCGGACAGGAATTCACCCCTCCACTTT
cdr3_aa: CASGLSDRNSPLHF

d_call: -
v_call: TRBV6-8
j_call: TRBJ2-3
clone_size: few
cdr3_nt: TGTGCCAGCAGGCGGCCCGGCACAGATACGCAGTATTTT
cdr3_aa: CASRRPGTDTQYF

d_call: -
v_call: TRBV6-8
j_call: TRBJ1-6
clone_size: few
cdr3_nt: TGTGCCAGCAGTGACGAACCCTTCGCCCCGAGCTCCTATAATTCACCCCTCCACTTT
cdr3_aa: CASSDEPFAPSSYNSPLHF

d_call: TRBD1
v_call: TRBV28
j_call: TRBJ2-7
clone_size: -
cdr3_nt: TGTGCCAGCAGTTCCGGACAGGGGTCAACATACGAGCAGTACTTC
cdr3_aa: CASSSGQGSTYEQYF

d_call: -
v_call: TRBV28
j_call: TRBJ2-5
clone_size: few
cdr3_nt: TGTGCCAGCAGTCTTACCAGACAGGCCGCAGGGGAGACCCAGTACTTC
cdr3_aa: CASSLTRQAAGETQYF

d_call: TRBD2
v_call: TRBV28
j_call: TRBJ2-7
clone_size: -
cdr3_nt: TGTGCCAGCAGTTTAGGCGGGAGTTCGTACGAGCAGTACTTC
cdr3_aa: CASSLGGSSYEQYF

d_call: TRBD2
v_call: TRBV19
j_call: TRBJ2-5
clone_size: once
cdr3_nt: TGTGCCAGTACTTTTAGCGGGGGGGCCGGAGAGACCCAGTACTTC
cdr3_aa: CASTFSGGAGETQYF

d_call: TRBD2
v_call: TRBV18
j_call: TRBJ2-3
clone_size: -
cdr3_nt: TGTGCCAGCTCACCCCCCGGGACTAGCGATGCAGATACGCAGTATTTT
cdr3_aa: CASSPPGTSDADTQYF

d_call: -
v_call: TRBV18
j_call: TRBJ2-3
clone_size: once
cdr3_nt: TGTGCCAGCTCACCCGACCTGGGGACAGATACGCAGTATTTT
cdr3_aa: CASSPDLGTDTQYF